The clone carrying this TCR beta chain was seen repeatedly, ten times or more. Antigen specificity is unknown. Time point: newly diagnosed GD, antithyroid drugs for less than 3 months. PBMC-extracted RNA yielded the TCR library. This record belongs to a study of regulatory T cells in long-lasting Graves disease. In the study overall: Antithyroid drug exposure in newly diagnosed Graves' patients had lasted under 3 months. Study results and limitations: Persistent patients shared under 3,000 public clonotypes among themselves. Newly diagnosed patients shared fewer, at 900 to 1,000.

CDR3 regions were amplified by Arm-PCR using iRepertoire HTBI primers to build TCR beta libraries. One entry per CDR3 protein results from TCRdb running MiXCR on the multiplex PCR reads. The sample lists hundreds of thousands of distinct CDR3 sequences; approximately 15% were seen once. The CDR3 runs 13 residues. V lost 6 bases, J lost 5 bases, and 13 bases lay in between. Germline V gene sequence: CDR1 ENHRY, CDR2 SYGVKD. These same data were also listed under a study on T cells in Graves' hyperthyroidism and ophthalmopathy. As reported in that work: From stable hyperthyroidism, ophthalmopathy was set apart by a 13 V-J model.

The clonotype originates from a woman in her twenties or thirties with Graves disease. The chain recombines TRBV10-3 with TRBJ2-5, with D possibly matching TRBD2 (5 bases). This specimen was peripheral blood mononuclear cells (PBMCs), taken at new diagnosis, from a patient treated with antithyroid drugs. The CDR3 protein is CAIRPLWEETQYF. CDR3 sequence (DNA): TGTGCCATCAGGCCTCTCTGGGAGGAGACCCAGTACTTC.